These T cell receptor beta chains were read from a single sample in a study of early T cells in non-severe SARS-CoV-2 infection. TCRdb re-called the 5' RACE reads through MiXCR, storing one row per CDR3 protein. The sample holds tens of thousands of distinct CDR3 sequences, less than 15% seen once. Sequences were obtained from whole blood. The receptors derive from an adult who was a healthcare worker with PCR-confirmed SARS-CoV-2 infection or an uninfected control (not recorded which). CDR3s include the opening cysteine and the closing phenylalanine or tryptophan. A D gene is named only where the DNA matches it firmly. Not every row has a clone size; where given, it reads once, few, many or a size class.

d_gene	v_gene	abundance	j_gene	CDR3aa	CDR3nt
NA	TRBV7-9	many	TRBJ1-2	CASSSSRRATEYGYTF	TGTGCCAGCAGCTCTAGTCGTAGGGCTACTGAGTATGGCTACACCTTC
NA	TRBV2	NA	TRBJ1-2	CASSGGDPNYGYTF	TGTGCCAGCAGTGGTGGGGATCCTAACTATGGCTACACCTTC
NA	TRBV6-1	many	TRBJ1-2	CASSEDPSSLRGYTF	TGTGCCAGCAGTGAAGATCCGTCCTCTCTGAGAGGCTACACCTTC
TRBD2	TRBV7-2	many	TRBJ2-3	CASSQNGGGFADTQYF	TGTGCCAGCAGCCAAAATGGCGGGGGGTTTGCAGATACGCAGTATTTT
NA	TRBV20-1	NA	TRBJ1-2	CSASPQRGDYGYTF	TGCAGTGCTAGCCCTCAGCGGGGAGACTATGGCTACACCTTC
NA	TRBV29-1	many	TRBJ2-5	CSVGPSGAGGETQYF	TGCAGCGTTGGACCGTCGGGAGCTGGGGGGGAGACCCAGTACTTC
NA	TRBV28	few	TRBJ2-3	CASSFVAGGFTDTQYF	TGTGCCAGCAGCTTTGTGGCAGGGGGGTTTACAGATACGCAGTATTTT
TRBD1	TRBV11-1	many	TRBJ2-4	CASSTGQPTGNIQYF	TGTGCCAGCAGCACGGGACAGCCGACGGGGAACATTCAGTACTTC
TRBD1	TRBV11-2	few	TRBJ2-1	CASSPGQGNEQFF	TGTGCCAGCAGCCCGGGACAGGGGAATGAGCAGTTCTTC
TRBD1	TRBV24-1	many	TRBJ2-2	CATSISGQGNTGELFF	TGTGCCACCAGTATATCGGGACAGGGCAACACCGGGGAGCTGTTTTTT
NA	TRBV6-6	many	TRBJ1-2	CASSFQDVLSGYGYTF	TGTGCCAGCAGTTTCCAGGACGTGCTGAGTGGCTATGGCTACACCTTC
NA	TRBV2	many	TRBJ1-2	CASNMGRESYGYTF	TGTGCCAGCAACATGGGCAGGGAAAGCTATGGCTACACCTTC
NA	TRBV20-1	few	TRBJ1-3	CSANEGLANTIYF	TGCAGTGCTAACGAAGGGTTGGCAAACACCATATATTTT
NA	TRBV7-6	NA	TRBJ2-2	CASRLGTGELFF	TGTGCCAGCAGACTGGGGACCGGGGAGCTGTTTTTT
TRBD2	TRBV7-2	few	TRBJ2-5	CASSTGRSETQYF	TGTGCCAGCAGCACCGGGAGGTCCGAGACCCAGTACTTC
TRBD1	TRBV30	many	TRBJ1-5	CAWNFPGQYNQPQHF	TGTGCCTGGAACTTTCCGGGACAGTACAATCAGCCCCAGCATTTT
NA	TRBV20-1	many	TRBJ1-3	CSASDGGFLSGNTIYF	TGCAGTGCCTCCGATGGAGGGTTCCTTTCTGGAAACACCATATATTTT
NA	TRBV6-5	many	TRBJ1-2	CASSFPGNYGYTF	TGTGCCAGCAGTTTCCCAGGGAACTATGGCTACACCTTC
NA	TRBV9	few	TRBJ2-3	CASSVDSGLSTDTQYF	TGTGCCAGCAGCGTAGACTCGGGCCTCAGCACAGATACGCAGTATTTT
NA	TRBV2	many	TRBJ1-2	CASSEFQGGGYTF	TGTGCCAGCAGTGAATTTCAGGGTGGAGGCTACACCTTC
NA	TRBV29-1	few	TRBJ2-3	CSVGGRPSTDTQYF	TGCAGCGTTGGCGGGCGACCAAGCACAGATACGCAGTATTTT
TRBD2	TRBV20-1	many	TRBJ2-3	CSATTSGRAGGTDTQYF	TGCAGTGCCACGACTAGCGGGAGGGCCGGTGGGACAGATACGCAGTATTTT
NA	TRBV28	many	TRBJ1-1	CASIGVNTEAFF	TGTGCCAGCATAGGGGTGAACACTGAAGCTTTCTTT
NA	TRBV28	many	TRBJ1-2	CASSSGVYGYTF	TGTGCCAGCAGTTCAGGGGTCTATGGCTACACCTTC
TRBD1	TRBV6-1	many	TRBJ1-1	CASSRRTGSNTEAFF	TGTGCCAGCAGTCGCCGGACAGGGTCGAACACTGAAGCTTTCTTT
NA	TRBV28	few	TRBJ2-5	CASSSGYSGEETQYF	TGTGCCAGCAGTTCAGGGTATTCGGGAGAAGAGACCCAGTACTTC
NA	TRBV29-1	many	TRBJ1-5	CSVEFGAAQPQHF	TGCAGCGTTGAGTTCGGGGCTGCTCAGCCCCAGCATTTT
TRBD2	TRBV10-2	many	TRBJ2-3	CASRVGAGGHTDTQYF	TGCGCCAGCAGGGTCGGAGCGGGAGGACACACAGATACGCAGTATTTT
TRBD2	TRBV2	NA	TRBJ2-7	CASSPSGSAYEQYF	TGTGCCAGCAGTCCTAGCGGGAGTGCATACGAGCAGTACTTC
TRBD1	TRBV6-1	few	TRBJ1-5	CASSANRGHLPQHF	TGTGCCAGCAGCGCCAACAGGGGGCACCTGCCCCAGCATTTT
NA	TRBV20-1	few	TRBJ2-7	CSAREVYEQYF	TGCAGTGCTAGAGAAGTCTACGAGCAGTACTTC
NA	TRBV7-9	many	TRBJ2-7	CASSLGISRYEQYF	TGTGCCAGCAGCTTAGGTATATCCCGATACGAGCAGTACTTC
TRBD2	TRBV10-3	many	TRBJ2-1	CAIMNGGANEQFF	TGTGCCATCATGAACGGGGGGGCCAATGAGCAGTTCTTC
NA	TRBV20-1	many	TRBJ2-1	CSARDGRATDEQFF	TGCAGTGCTAGAGATGGAAGGGCCACCGATGAGCAGTTCTTC
TRBD2	TRBV20-1	many	TRBJ2-3	CSAQTSRGTDTQYF	TGCAGTGCTCAGACTAGCAGGGGCACAGATACGCAGTATTTT
NA	TRBV20-1	many	TRBJ1-2	CSARNRDYGYTF	TGCAGTGCTAGAAACAGGGACTATGGCTACACCTTC
TRBD1	TRBV20-1	NA	TRBJ2-1	CSARTGGAYNEQFF	TGCAGTGCTAGGACAGGGGGCGCCTACAATGAGCAGTTCTTC
TRBD2	TRBV7-2	NA	TRBJ2-3	CASSLSPSGGTDTQYF	TGTGCCAGCAGCTTAAGTCCTAGCGGGGGCACAGATACGCAGTATTTT
NA	TRBV5-1	many	TRBJ1-4	CASSLAIGEGRKLFF	TGCGCCAGCAGCTTAGCTATCGGGGAGGGACGAAAACTGTTTTTT
NA	TRBV4-2	NA	TRBJ2-3	CASSQDREGGTDTQYF	TGTGCCAGCAGCCAAGACAGGGAAGGGGGCACAGATACGCAGTATTTT
TRBD1	TRBV20-1	NA	TRBJ1-1	CSASEGGLNTEAFF	TGCAGTGCTAGTGAAGGGGGCCTGAACACTGAAGCTTTCTTT